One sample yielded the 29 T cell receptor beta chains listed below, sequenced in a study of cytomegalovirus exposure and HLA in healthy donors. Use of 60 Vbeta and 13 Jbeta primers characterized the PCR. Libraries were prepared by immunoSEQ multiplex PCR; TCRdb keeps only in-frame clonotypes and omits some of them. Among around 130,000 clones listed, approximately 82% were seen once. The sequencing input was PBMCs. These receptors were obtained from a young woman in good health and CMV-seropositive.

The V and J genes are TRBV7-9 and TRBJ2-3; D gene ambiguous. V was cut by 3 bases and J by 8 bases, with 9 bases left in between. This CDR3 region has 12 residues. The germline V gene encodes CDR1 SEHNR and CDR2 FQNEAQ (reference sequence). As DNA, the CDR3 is TGTGCCAGCAGCTTCCCGAGTGGTACGCAGTATTTT. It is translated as CASSFPSGTQYF.

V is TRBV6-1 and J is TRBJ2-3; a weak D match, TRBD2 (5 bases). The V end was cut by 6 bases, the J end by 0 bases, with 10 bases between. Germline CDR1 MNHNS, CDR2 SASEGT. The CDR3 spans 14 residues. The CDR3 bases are TGTGCCAGCAGAAGAGGGCAGAGCACAGATACGCAGTATTTT. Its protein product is CASRRGQSTDTQYF.

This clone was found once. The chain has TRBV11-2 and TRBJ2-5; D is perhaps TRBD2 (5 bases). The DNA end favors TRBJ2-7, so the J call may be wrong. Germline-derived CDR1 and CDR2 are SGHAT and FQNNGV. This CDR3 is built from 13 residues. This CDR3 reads CASSLDSDYEQYF. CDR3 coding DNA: TGTGCCAGCAGCCTGGACTCAGACTACGAGCAGTACTTC.

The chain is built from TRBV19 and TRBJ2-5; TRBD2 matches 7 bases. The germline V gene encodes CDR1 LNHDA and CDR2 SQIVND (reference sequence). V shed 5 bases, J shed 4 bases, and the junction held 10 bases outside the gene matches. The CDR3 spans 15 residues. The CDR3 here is CASSGGRAGLETQYF. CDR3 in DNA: TGTGCCAGTAGTGGGGGACGAGCGGGGTTAGAGACCCAGTACTTC.

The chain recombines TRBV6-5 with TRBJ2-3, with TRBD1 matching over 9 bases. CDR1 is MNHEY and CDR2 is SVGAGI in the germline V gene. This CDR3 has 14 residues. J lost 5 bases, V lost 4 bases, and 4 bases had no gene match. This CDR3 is CASSWTGAEDTQYF. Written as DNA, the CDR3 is TGTGCCAGCAGTTGGACAGGGGCCGAAGATACGCAGTATTTT.

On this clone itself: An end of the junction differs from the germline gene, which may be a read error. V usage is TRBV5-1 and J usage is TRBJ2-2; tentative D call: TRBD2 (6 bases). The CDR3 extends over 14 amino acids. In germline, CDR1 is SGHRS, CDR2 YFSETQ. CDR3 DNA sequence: TGCGCCAGCAGCCTCGACACCAACACCGGGGGGCTGTTTTTT. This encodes CASSLDTNTGGLFF.

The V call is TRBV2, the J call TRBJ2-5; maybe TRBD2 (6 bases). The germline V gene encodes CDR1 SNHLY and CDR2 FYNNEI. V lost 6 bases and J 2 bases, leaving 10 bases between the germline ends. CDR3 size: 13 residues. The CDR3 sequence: CASSRDLQETQYF. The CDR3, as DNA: TGTGCCAGCAGCCGGGACTTACAAGAGACCCAGTACTTC.

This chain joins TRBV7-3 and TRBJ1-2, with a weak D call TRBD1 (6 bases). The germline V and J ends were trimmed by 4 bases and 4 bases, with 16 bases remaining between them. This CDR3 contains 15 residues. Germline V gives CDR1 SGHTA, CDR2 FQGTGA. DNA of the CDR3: TGTGCCAGCAGCTCAGGGACATCGGTTGCCTATGGCTACACCTTC. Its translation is CASSSGTSVAYGYTF. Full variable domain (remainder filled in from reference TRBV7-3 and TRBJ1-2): GAGVSQTPSNKVTEKGKYVELRCDPISGHTALYWYRQSLGQGPEFLIYFQGTGAADDSGLPNDRFFAVRPEGSVSTLKIQRTERGDSAVYLCASSSGTSVAYGYTFGSGTRLTVV.

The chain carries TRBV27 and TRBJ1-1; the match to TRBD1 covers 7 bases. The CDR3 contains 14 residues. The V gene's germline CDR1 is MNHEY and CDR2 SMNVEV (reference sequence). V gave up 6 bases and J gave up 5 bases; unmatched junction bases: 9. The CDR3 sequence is CASSLAGGKTEAFF. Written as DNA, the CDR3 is TGTGCCAGCAGCCTAGCAGGGGGAAAGACTGAAGCTTTCTTT.

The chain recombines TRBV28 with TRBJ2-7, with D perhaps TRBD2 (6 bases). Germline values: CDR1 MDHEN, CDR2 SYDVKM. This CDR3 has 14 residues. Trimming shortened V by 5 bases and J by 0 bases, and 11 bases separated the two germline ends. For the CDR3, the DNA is TGTGCCAGCAGTCCAGGGAGGTCCTCCTACGAGCAGTACTTC. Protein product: CASSPGRSSYEQYF.

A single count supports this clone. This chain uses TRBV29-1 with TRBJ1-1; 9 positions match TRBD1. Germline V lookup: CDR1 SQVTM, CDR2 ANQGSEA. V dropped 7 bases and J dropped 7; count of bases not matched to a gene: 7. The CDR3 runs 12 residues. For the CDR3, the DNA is TGCAGCGCCGACAGGGGGAAGAATGAAGCTTTCTTT. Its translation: CSADRGKNEAFF.

The CDR3 nucleotides read TGTGCCACCAGCAGAGTGTGGACAGGGGATATGAACACTGAAGCTTTCTTT. Translated, it gives CATSRVWTGDMNTEAFF. The chain couples TRBV15 to TRBJ1-1; TRBD1 aligns across 9 bases. The CDR3 extends over 17 amino acids. The germline V gene has CDR1 LNHNV and CDR2 YYDKDF (reference sequence). Germline trimming cut 1 base from V and 0 bases from J; bases unmatched to any gene: 6.

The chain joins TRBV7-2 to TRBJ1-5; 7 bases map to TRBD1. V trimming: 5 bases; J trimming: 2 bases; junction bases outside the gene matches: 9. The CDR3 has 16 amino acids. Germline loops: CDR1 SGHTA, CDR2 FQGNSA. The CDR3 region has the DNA TGTGCCAGCAGCCAGAGGTGGCAGGGGGGCAATCAGCCCCAGCATTTT. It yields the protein CASSQRWQGGNQPQHF.

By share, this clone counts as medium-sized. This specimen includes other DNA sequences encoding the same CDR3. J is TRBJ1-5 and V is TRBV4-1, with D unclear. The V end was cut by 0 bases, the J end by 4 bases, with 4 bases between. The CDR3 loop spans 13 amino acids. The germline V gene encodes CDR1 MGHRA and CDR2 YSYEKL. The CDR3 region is CASSQDRNQPQHF. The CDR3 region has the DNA TGCGCCAGCAGCCAAGACCGGAATCAGCCCCAGCATTTT.

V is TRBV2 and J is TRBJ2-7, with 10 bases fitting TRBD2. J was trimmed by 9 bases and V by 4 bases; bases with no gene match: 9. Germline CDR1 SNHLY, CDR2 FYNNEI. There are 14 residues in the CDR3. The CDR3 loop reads CASSVSGGASLQYF. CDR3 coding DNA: TGTGCCAGCAGTGTGAGCGGGGGGGCCTCTCTGCAGTACTTC.

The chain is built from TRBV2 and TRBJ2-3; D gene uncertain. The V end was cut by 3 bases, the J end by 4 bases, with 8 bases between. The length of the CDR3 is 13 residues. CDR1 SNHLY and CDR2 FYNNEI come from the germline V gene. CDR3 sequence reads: CASSDSGADTQYF. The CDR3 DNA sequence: TGTGCCAGCAGTGACTCGGGTGCAGATACGCAGTATTTT. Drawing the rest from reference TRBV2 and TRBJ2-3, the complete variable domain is EPEVTQTPSHQVTQMGQEVILRCVPISNHLYFYWYRQILGQKVEFLVSFYNNEISEKSEIFDDQFSVERPDGSNFTLKIRSTKLEDSAMYFCASSDSGADTQYFGPGTRLTVL.

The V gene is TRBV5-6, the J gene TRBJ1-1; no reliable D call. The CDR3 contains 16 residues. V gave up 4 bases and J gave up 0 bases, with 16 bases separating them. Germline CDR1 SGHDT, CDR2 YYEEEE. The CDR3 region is CASSPRQAGMNTEAFF. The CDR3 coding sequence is TGTGCCAGCAGCCCCAGACAAGCCGGAATGAACACTGAAGCTTTCTTT.

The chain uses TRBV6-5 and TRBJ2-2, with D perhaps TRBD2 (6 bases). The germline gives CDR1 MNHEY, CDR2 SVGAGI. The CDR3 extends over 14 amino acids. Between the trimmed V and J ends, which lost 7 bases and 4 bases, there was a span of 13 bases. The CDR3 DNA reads TGTGCCAGCACCCTCCCCGGGAGCACCGGGGAGCTGTTTTTT. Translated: CASTLPGSTGELFF.

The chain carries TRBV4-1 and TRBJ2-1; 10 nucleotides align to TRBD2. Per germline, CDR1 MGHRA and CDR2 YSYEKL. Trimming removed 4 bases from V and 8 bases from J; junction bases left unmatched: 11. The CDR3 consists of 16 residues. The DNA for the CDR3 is TGCGCCAGCAGCCCGGGAGCGGGGGGGCCCGGAGATGAGCAGTTCTTC. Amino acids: CASSPGAGGPGDEQFF.

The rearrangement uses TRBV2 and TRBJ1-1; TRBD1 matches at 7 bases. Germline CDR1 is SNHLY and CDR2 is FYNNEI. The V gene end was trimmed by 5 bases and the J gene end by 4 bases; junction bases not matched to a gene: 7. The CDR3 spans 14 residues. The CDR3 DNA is TGTGCCAGCAGTTTACAGGGGAGCGGCACTGAAGCTTTCTTT. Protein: CASSLQGSGTEAFF.

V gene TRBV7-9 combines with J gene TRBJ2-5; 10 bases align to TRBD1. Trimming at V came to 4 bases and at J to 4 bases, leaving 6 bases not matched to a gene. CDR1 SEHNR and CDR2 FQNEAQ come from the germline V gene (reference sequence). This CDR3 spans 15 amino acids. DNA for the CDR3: TGTGCCAGCAGCTATGGACAGGGGGGGCGAGAGACCCAGTACTTC. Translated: CASSYGQGGRETQYF.

CDR3 nucleotides: TGTGCCAGCAGCTGGGGGACAGGTCTCCATCAGCCCCAGCATTTT. It translates to CASSWGTGLHQPQHF. The chain employs TRBV5-6 and TRBJ1-5; 8 bases are shared with TRBD1. There are 15 residues in the CDR3. V trimming: 3 bases; J trimming: 5 bases; junction bases outside the gene matches: 7. Germline loops: CDR1 SGHDT, CDR2 YYEEEE.

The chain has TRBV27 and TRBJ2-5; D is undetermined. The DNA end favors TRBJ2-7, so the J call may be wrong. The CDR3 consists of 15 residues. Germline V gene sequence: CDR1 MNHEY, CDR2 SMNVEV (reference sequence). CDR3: CASSLTAPSTYEQYF. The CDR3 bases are TGTGCCAGCAGTTTAACAGCCCCTTCTACCTACGAGCAGTACTTC.

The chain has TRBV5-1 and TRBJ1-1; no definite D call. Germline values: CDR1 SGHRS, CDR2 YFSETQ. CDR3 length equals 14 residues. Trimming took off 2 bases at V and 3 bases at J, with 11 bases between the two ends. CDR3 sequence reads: CASSFDSLDTEAFF. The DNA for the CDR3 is TGCGCCAGCAGCTTCGACTCGTTAGACACTGAAGCTTTCTTT.

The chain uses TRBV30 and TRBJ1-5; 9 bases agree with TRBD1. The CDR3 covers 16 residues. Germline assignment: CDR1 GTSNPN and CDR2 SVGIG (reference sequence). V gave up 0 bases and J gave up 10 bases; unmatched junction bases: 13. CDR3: CAWSVQRGQGSGPQHF. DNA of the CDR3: TGTGCCTGGAGTGTACAGCGGGGACAGGGCTCGGGACCCCAGCATTTT.

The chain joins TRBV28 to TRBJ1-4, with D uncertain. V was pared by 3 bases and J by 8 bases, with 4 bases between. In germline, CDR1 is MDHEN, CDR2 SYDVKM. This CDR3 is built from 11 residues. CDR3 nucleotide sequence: TGTGCCAGCAGTTTCAGGGAAAAACTGTTTTTT. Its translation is CASSFREKLFF.

The CDR3 region has the DNA TGTGCCAGCAGCCCTACCCTACAGGGGTTTGAAGCTTTCTTT. Translating gives CASSPTLQGFEAFF. V is TRBV7-9 and J is TRBJ1-1, with 7 bases fitting TRBD1. The V gene end was trimmed by 5 bases and the J gene end by 7 bases; junction bases not matched to a gene: 10. Germline lookup yields CDR1 SEHNR and CDR2 FQNEAQ (reference sequence). The CDR3 loop spans 14 amino acids.

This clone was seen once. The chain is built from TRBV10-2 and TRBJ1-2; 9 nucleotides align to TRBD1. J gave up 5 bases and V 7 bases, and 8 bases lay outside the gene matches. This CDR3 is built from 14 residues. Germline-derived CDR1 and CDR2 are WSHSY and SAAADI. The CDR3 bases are TGCGCCAGCACGGGACAGGGCGAGTTTTATGGCTACACCTTC. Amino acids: CASTGQGEFYGYTF.

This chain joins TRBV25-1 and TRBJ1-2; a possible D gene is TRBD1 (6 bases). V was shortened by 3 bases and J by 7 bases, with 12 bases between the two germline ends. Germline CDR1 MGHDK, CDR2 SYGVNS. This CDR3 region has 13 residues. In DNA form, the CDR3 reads TGTGCCAGCAGTGAGGGGACACTGCTTGGCTACACCTTC. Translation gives CASSEGTLLGYTF.